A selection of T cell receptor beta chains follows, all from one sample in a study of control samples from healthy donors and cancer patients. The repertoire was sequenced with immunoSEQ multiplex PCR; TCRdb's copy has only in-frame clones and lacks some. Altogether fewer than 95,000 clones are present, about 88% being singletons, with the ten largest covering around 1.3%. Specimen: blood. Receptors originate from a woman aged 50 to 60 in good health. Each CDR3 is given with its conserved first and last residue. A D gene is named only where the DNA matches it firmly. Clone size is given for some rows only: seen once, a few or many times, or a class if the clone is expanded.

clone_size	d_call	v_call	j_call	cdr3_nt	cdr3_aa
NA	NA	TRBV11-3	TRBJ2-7	TGTGCCAGCAGCACAGCCGGCTACGAGCAGTACTTC	CASSTAGYEQYF
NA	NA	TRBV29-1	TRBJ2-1	TGCAGCGTTGAAGATCTGTGGGAGAACCCCTACAATGAGCAGTTCTTC	CSVEDLWENPYNEQFF
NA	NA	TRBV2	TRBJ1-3	TGTGCCAGCAGGGCCGGGACCTTATCTGGAAACACCATATATTTT	CASRAGTLSGNTIYF
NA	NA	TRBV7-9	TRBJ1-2	TGTGCCAGCAGCCCTCCGGGTGACCTCTATGGCTACACCTTC	CASSPPGDLYGYTF
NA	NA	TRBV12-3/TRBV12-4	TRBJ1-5	TGTGCCAGCAGTTTGGTCCTGGATCAGCCCCAGCATTTT	CASSLVLDQPQHF
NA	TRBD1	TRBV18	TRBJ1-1	TGTGCCAGCTCACCACCGGGACAGAATTCCCAAGCTTTCTTT	CASSPPGQNSQAFF
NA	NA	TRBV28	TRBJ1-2	TGTGCCAGCAGTCCGAGACCCGCGGGTGGCTACACCTTC	CASSPRPAGGYTF
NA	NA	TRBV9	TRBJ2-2	TGTGCCAGCAGCGTAGGGGGGGCAGGCGGCACCGGGGAGCTGTTTTTT	CASSVGGAGGTGELFF
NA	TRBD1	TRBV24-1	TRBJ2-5	TGTGCCACCAGTGCGGGACAGGGATTCCAAGAGACCCAGTACTTC	CATSAGQGFQETQYF
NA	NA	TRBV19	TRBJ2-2	TGTGCCAGTAGTCCTATTGGGGGGACACTGAACACCGGGGAGCTGTTTTTT	CASSPIGGTLNTGELFF
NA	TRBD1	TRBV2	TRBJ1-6	TGTGCCAGCAGTGAGTGGCAGGGGGCGACCAATTCACCCCTCCACTTT	CASSEWQGATNSPLHF
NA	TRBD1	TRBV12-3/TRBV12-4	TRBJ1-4	TGTGCCAGCAGTTTAAACAGGGGGGAAAAACTGTTTTTT	CASSLNRGEKLFF
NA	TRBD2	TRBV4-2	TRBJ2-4	TGTGCCAGCAGCCAAGATCCGCGGGGGTCGACCAAAAACATTCAGTACTTC	CASSQDPRGSTKNIQYF
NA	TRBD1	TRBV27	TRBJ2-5	TGTGCCAGCAGTTTACGCTCCGGGACAGTGACTTTAGGGGCCCAGTACTTC	CASSLRSGTVTLGAQYF
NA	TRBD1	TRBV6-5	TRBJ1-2	TGTGCCAGCAGTCCCAGACAGGGGAGCACCTATGGCTACACCTTC	CASSPRQGSTYGYTF
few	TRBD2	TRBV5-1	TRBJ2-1	TGCGCCAGCAGCGTAGGTGGGGGGGTCTCCTACAATGAGCAGTTCTTC	CASSVGGGVSYNEQFF
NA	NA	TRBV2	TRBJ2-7	TGTGCCAGCACCACGGACAGCCACGAGCAGTACTTC	CASTTDSHEQYF
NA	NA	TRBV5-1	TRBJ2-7	TGCGCCAGCAGCTTGGCCGGGGCCGGGACCCTCTACGAGCAGTACTTC	CASSLAGAGTLYEQYF
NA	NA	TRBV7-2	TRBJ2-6	TGTGCCAGCAGCTTAGGGCCGGGGGAAGGGGCCAACGTCCTGACTTTC	CASSLGPGEGANVLTF
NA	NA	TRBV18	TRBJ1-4	TGTGCCAGCTCACCCTACACATCCTCTAATGAAAAACTGTTTTTT	CASSPYTSSNEKLFF
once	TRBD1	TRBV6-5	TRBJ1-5	TGTGCCAGCAGTTTACGGACAGGGGGCTTTAATCAGCCCCAGCATTTT	CASSLRTGGFNQPQHF
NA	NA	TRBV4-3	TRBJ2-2	TGCGCCAGCAGCCCTTTTACCGGGAGTAACACCGGGGAGCTGTTTTTT	CASSPFTGSNTGELFF
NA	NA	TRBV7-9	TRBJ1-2	TGTGCCAGCATCCTTAATGCAGGGGCCGGCTATGGCTACACCTTC	CASILNAGAGYGYTF
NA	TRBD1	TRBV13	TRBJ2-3	TGTGCCAGCAGCTTTCTCGCCCGGACAGGGGATATGTGGTTACGGACAGATACGCAGTATTTT	CASSFLARTGDMWLRTDTQYF
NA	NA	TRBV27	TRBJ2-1	TGTGCCAGCAGTTTACAAGGATATGAGCAGTTCTTC	CASSLQGYEQFF
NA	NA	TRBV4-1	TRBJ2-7	TGCGCCAGCAGCCAATACCGCGGCTACGAGCAGTACTTC	CASSQYRGYEQYF
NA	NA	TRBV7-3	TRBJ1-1	TGTGCCAGCAGCTCGGGACAACCAAACACTGAAGCTTTCTTT	CASSSGQPNTEAFF
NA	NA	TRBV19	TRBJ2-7	TGTGCCAGTAGTAGAATAGGGTACAACGAGCAGTACTTC	CASSRIGYNEQYF
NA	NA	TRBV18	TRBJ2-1	TGTGCCAGCTCACCTAACATAGGACGAAACAATGAGCAGTTCTTC	CASSPNIGRNNEQFF
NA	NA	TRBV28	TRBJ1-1	TGTGCCAGCCTGAGGGGGGATTTCAACACTGAAGCTTTCTTT	CASLRGDFNTEAFF
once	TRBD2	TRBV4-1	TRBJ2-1	TGCGCCAGCAGCCAAGATTGGACTAGCGGCGATGAGCAGTTCTTC	CASSQDWTSGDEQFF
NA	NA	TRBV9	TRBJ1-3	TGTGCCAGCAGCCCCACAGGGAGGAGAAACACCATATATTTT	CASSPTGRRNTIYF
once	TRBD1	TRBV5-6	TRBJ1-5	TGTGCCAGCAGCAGATTGGACAGGCAGACGCTCCATCAGCCCCAGCATTTT	CASSRLDRQTLHQPQHF
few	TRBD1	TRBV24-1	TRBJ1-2	TGTGCCACAAGACAGGGGCGTTTCCGGGGCTATGGCTACACCTTC	CATRQGRFRGYGYTF
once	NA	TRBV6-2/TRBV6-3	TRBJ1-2	TGTGCCAGCAGTTACACTCAGATGAACTATGGCTACACCTTC	CASSYTQMNYGYTF
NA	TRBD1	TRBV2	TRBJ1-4	TGTGCCCTAAGGGACAGCTTGAATGAAAAACTGTTTTTT	CALRDSLNEKLFF